This TCR beta chain appears in the sequencing data of a study of shared clonotypes between healthy human individuals. For the study at large: Per donor, CD8 memory used one plate, CD8 naive used two, CD4 memory used three and CD4 naive used three. Study-wide results and caveats: Among donors, the sharing of clonotypes was expected to be influenced by sequencing depth. Larger estimated richness was generally seen in naive subsets than in memory subsets.

Every donor, a Caucasian adult, lived in Nashville, Tennessee. This clone was seen more than once but under ten times. What it binds is unknown. Other nucleotide sequences from this sample produce the same CDR3. Using immunoSEQ multiplex PCR, the repertoire was profiled, and TCRdb retains in-frame clones only, with some absent. Of millions of clones listed, just over 90% are singletons. V was clipped by 4 bases and J by 2 bases, with 10 bases between them. The CDR3 sequence is 14 residues long. Germline CDR1 KGHSH, CDR2 LQKENI. The sample comprised naive CD4+ T cells from PBMCs. Noted subset: CD45RA+ positively selected. This chain uses TRBV18 with TRBJ2-3; tentative D call: TRBD2 (5 bases). The clonotype originates from a man younger than 30 in good health. Some clones in this sample may be carry-over from other donors' samples. CDR3: CASSLSDFTDTQYF. The DNA for the CDR3 is TGTGCCAGCTCACTTTCGGACTTCACAGATACGCAGTATTTT.